Following are 24 T cell receptor beta chains from one sample sequenced in a study of human T cells and chemical hapten exposure. Time point: patch test 2, 6 weeks after DPC sensitization. Treatment: therapeutic diphenylcyclopropenone sensitization with weekly scalp DPC. Via MiXCR, TCRdb re-called the RACE reads, giving one row per CDR3 protein. Of some 81,000 distinct CDR3 sequences listed, 11% were seen once; the top ten hold roughly 1.4%. Sample: whole blood, taken in connection with sensitization to the hapten diphenylcyclopropenone (DPC). All receptors derive from a man aged 18 to 29 with alopecia areata. Some clones in this sample may be carry-over from other donors' samples.

In its sample, this clonotype was seen once. This chain links TRBV20-1 with TRBJ2-7; the D is unclear. V was clipped by 5 bases and J by 6 bases, with 17 bases between them. The CDR3 contains 13 residues. Germline V gene sequence: CDR1 DFQATT, CDR2 SNEGSKA (reference sequence). CDR3 sequence reads: CSAAQDSLPEQYF. In nucleotides, the CDR3 is TGCAGTGCTGCTCAGGATTCTCTCCCCGAGCAGTACTTC.

This clonotype has more than one count but fewer than ten. V and J are TRBV6-2 or TRBV6-3 and TRBJ1-2; D call uncertain. The CDR3 totals 15 residues. The germline gives CDR1 MNHEY, CDR2 SVGEGT. V lost 4 bases and J lost 0, with 12 bases in between. CDR3 nucleotides: TGTGCCAGCAGTTTCTCGGAGGAGGCTAACTATGGCTACACCTTC. Protein product: CASSFSEEANYGYTF.

This clonotype was detected ten times or more. The J gene is TRBJ2-7, the V gene TRBV11-2; 7 bases map to TRBD1. With V trimmed by 5 bases and J by 2 bases, 9 bases remained unmatched. CDR1 and CDR2 from the germline V gene are SGHAT and FQNNGV. The CDR3 is 15 residues long. The CDR3 is CASSLQRQGTYEQYF. For the CDR3, the DNA is TGTGCCAGCAGCCTCCAACGACAGGGAACCTACGAGCAGTACTTC.

This clonotype has more than one count but fewer than ten. The chain recombines TRBV28 with TRBJ2-2; either TRBD1 or TRBD2 may fit D (5 bases each). The V gene lost 4 bases and the J gene lost 5 bases, with 11 bases spanning the gap. The length of the CDR3 is 14 residues. Per germline, CDR1 MDHEN and CDR2 SYDVKM. CDR3 amino acids: CASSSGAPTGELFF. Here the CDR3 DNA reads TGTGCCAGCAGTTCCGGGGCCCCAACCGGGGAGCTGTTTTTT.

V and J are TRBV20-1 and TRBJ1-1; no firm D call. With 7 bases removed from V and 5 bases from J, the gap between germline ends came to 11 bases. This CDR3 has 11 amino acids. Germline V gives CDR1 DFQATT, CDR2 SNEGSKA (reference sequence). CDR3 residues: CSVRGGTEAFF. The CDR3 DNA reads as TGCAGTGTCCGAGGCGGGACTGAAGCTTTCTTT.

The chain couples TRBV6-2 or TRBV6-3 to TRBJ2-5, with a weak D call TRBD1 (5 bases). Deletions cut 5 bases from V and 2 bases from J, with 9 bases between. The CDR3 extends over 13 amino acids. Germline loops: CDR1 MNHEY, CDR2 SVGEGT. The CDR3 nucleotides are TGTGCCAGCAGTCGACAGACTCAAGAGACCCAGTACTTC. This sequence encodes CASSRQTQETQYF.

This clonotype has at least ten counts. The chain's CDR3 is CSGYRTNYGYTF. In DNA, the CDR3 is TGCAGCGGTTACCGAACTAACTATGGCTACACCTTC. The chain recombines TRBV29-1 with TRBJ1-2; no reliable D call. Trimming removed 7 bases from V and 0 bases from J, with 9 bases in between. Germline CDR1 SQVTM, CDR2 ANQGSEA. This CDR3 contains 12 residues.

CDR3 sequence: CASSPRPDSNQPQHF. The CDR3 coding sequence is TGTGCCAGCAGTCCCCGACCCGATAGCAATCAGCCCCAGCATTTT. The chain is built from TRBV6-1 and TRBJ1-5, with D unclear. CDR3 length: 15 amino acids. Trimming removed 5 bases from V and 0 bases from J, with 11 bases in between. Germline V gene lookup returns CDR1 MNHNS and CDR2 SASEGT.

V usage is TRBV6-5 and J usage is TRBJ2-7; perhaps TRBD1 as D (6 bases). Germline-derived CDR1 and CDR2 are MNHEY and SVGAGI. The V end was cut by 2 bases, the J end by 4 bases, with 9 bases between. The CDR3 is made up of 13 amino acids. CDR3 in amino acids: CASSYRTGYEQYV. The CDR3 DNA follows: TGTGCCAGCAGTTACCGTACAGGGTACGAGCAGTACGTC.

This clonotype was seen only a few times. V usage is TRBV12-2 and J usage is TRBJ2-7. TRBV12-2 is recorded as a pseudogene. The CDR3 contains 12 residues. CDR3: CASRKEDSEQYV. The DNA of the CDR3 is TGTGCAAGTCGCAAAGAGGATTCCGAGCAGTACGTC.

In its sample, this clonotype was seen many times. The J gene is TRBJ1-1, the V gene TRBV29-1; possible D gene TRBD1, 6 bases. The germline V gene has CDR1 SQVTM and CDR2 ANQGSEA. CDR3 length equals 14 residues. With 0 bases removed from V and 5 bases from J, the gap between germline ends came to 13 bases. CDR3 DNA sequence: TGCAGCGTTGAAGATCGGATAGGGGGGACTGAAGCTTTCTTT. Amino acid sequence: CSVEDRIGGTEAFF.

The gene calls are TRBV14 and TRBJ1-2; perhaps TRBD1 as D (5 bases). The CDR3 contains 13 residues. V lost 2 bases and J 8 bases, leaving 12 bases between the germline ends. Germline-derived CDR1 and CDR2 are SGHDN and FVKESK. CDR3 residues: CASSQLVGDGYTF. The CDR3 DNA reads TGTGCCAGCAGCCAACTCGTGGGGGACGGCTACACCTTC.

This clonotype has more than one count but fewer than ten. The chain carries TRBV29-1 and TRBJ2-5; no reliable D call. V was trimmed by 7 bases and J by 0 bases, leaving 15 bases between them. This CDR3 region has 14 residues. CDR1 SQVTM and CDR2 ANQGSEA come from the germline V gene. In DNA form, the CDR3 reads TGCAGCGCCACCCCGGCGGCGTACCAAGAGACCCAGTACTTC. It codes for CSATPAAYQETQYF.

This clonotype was recorded a few times. The chain has TRBV5-1 and TRBJ1-1, with D perhaps TRBD1 (6 bases). Germline assignment: CDR1 SGHRS and CDR2 YFSETQ. The CDR3 loop spans 14 amino acids. V lost 4 bases, J lost 1 base, and 11 bases lay in between. In nucleotides, the CDR3 is TGCGCCAGCAGCGGCGGGACACAGAACACTGAAGCTTTCTTT. Translation: CASSGGTQNTEAFF.

V gene TRBV7-6 combines with J gene TRBJ1-1; D ambiguous. The V end lost 4 bases, the J end lost 5 bases, and 8 bases lay between the germline ends. The CDR3 spans 12 residues. CDR1 is SGHVS and CDR2 is FNYEAQ in the germline V gene. The CDR3 region has the DNA TGTGCCAGCAGCTCACTTCGGACTGAAGCTTTCTTT. Encoded protein: CASSSLRTEAFF.

CDR3 coding DNA: TGTGCCAGCAGCCCCTTGATAGTAGCCGCCGGGGAGCTGTTTTTT. Its translation: CASSPLIVAAGELFF. The J gene is TRBJ2-2, the V gene TRBV4-2; D remains unclear. CDR1 is LGHNA and CDR2 is YNFKEQ in the germline V gene. The CDR3 runs to 15 residues. Trimming took 4 bases from V and 6 from J, leaving 15 bases between them.

The chain links TRBV12-3 or TRBV12-4 to TRBJ2-1, with 8 nucleotides matching TRBD1. This CDR3 has 14 amino acids. V shed 5 bases and J 6 bases; nucleotides not matched to a gene: 6. The CDR3 coding sequence is TGTGCCAGCAGTACCGGGACAGGCGCCAATGAGCAGTTCTTC. Translated, it gives CASSTGTGANEQFF.

This clonotype was found a few times. CDR3 DNA sequence: TGCGCCAGCAGCCAAGAAAGGGGGACAGGGGGCGAAAAACTGTTTTTT. Its translation: CASSQERGTGGEKLFF. This chain uses TRBV4-1 with TRBJ1-4; TRBD1 agrees at 12 bases. The trim removed 0 bases at V and 8 bases at J, leaving 4 bases unmatched. Germline CDR1 is MGHRA and CDR2 is YSYEKL. The CDR3 is made up of 16 amino acids.

This chain links TRBV9 with TRBJ1-1; D may be TRBD1 (5 bases). The CDR3 is 12 amino acids. V gave up 4 bases and J gave up 6 bases, with 10 bases separating them. Germline V CDR1 and CDR2: SGDLS, YYNGEE. The CDR3 DNA reads TGTGCCAGCAGCCAATCGGGGGCTGAAGCTTTCTTT. Its translation: CASSQSGAEAFF.

This clonotype has ten or more counts. The chain employs TRBV2 and TRBJ2-5; D is possibly TRBD1 (6 bases). From germline, CDR1 is SNHLY and CDR2 FYNNEI. This CDR3 comprises 12 residues. V lost 8 bases and J lost 4, with 11 bases in between. Here the CDR3 DNA reads TGTGCCAGCCTAGAACAGGGAGAGACCCAGTACTTC. Its translation: CASLEQGETQYF.

The rearrangement joins TRBV2 to TRBJ1-4; the D gene is possibly TRBD1 (5 bases). Germline V lookup: CDR1 SNHLY, CDR2 FYNNEI. This CDR3 region has 14 residues. V lost 4 bases, J lost 12 bases, and 18 bases lay in between. The CDR3: CASSAWGWADELFF. CDR3 nucleotides: TGTGCCAGCAGTGCCTGGGGGTGGGCAGATGAACTGTTTTTT.

This clonotype was detected ten times or more. The rearrangement links TRBV7-9 to TRBJ1-2, with 7 bases fitting TRBD1. The V segment lost 8 bases and the J segment 1 base; nucleotides outside the gene matches: 10. This CDR3 has 15 residues. Germline V gene lookup returns CDR1 SEHNR and CDR2 FQNEAQ (reference sequence). The CDR3 DNA sequence: TGTGCCAGCGTGGCAGGGGGTGACTATAACTATGGCTACACCTTC. Its protein is CASVAGGDYNYGYTF.

This clonotype was detected ten times or more. CDR3 in amino acids: CASSLGLATEQYF. Written as DNA, the CDR3 is TGTGCCAGCAGCCTCGGACTAGCCACCGAGCAGTACTTC. The rearrangement links TRBV3-1 to TRBJ2-7; 8 nucleotides align to TRBD2. Trimming cost V 4 bases and J 6 bases; bases outside gene matches: 5. Germline values: CDR1 LGHDT, CDR2 YNNKEL (reference sequence). The CDR3 extends over 13 amino acids.

In its sample, this clonotype was seen a few times. This sequence joins TRBV28 and TRBJ1-3; 8 bases fit TRBD1. Losses at the gene ends were 5 bases for V and 4 bases for J; bases not matched to a gene: 7. Germline CDR1 reads MDHEN; CDR2 reads SYDVKM. The CDR3 totals 15 residues. This CDR3 reads CASSRTGSSGNTIYF. The CDR3 region has the DNA TGTGCCAGCAGTCGGACAGGGTCCTCCGGAAACACCATATATTTT.